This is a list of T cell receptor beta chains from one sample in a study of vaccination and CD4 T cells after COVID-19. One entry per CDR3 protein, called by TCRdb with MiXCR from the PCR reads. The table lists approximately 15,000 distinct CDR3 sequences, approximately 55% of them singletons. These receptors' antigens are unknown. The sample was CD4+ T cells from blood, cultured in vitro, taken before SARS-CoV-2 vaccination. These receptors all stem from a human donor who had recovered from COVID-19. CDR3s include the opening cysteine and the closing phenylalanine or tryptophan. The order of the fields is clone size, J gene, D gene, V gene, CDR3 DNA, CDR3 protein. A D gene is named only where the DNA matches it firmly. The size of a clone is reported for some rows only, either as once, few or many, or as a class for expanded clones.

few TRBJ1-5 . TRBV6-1 TGTGCCAGCACCCGGGGCTCGTCCCAGCCCCAGCATTTT CASTRGSSQPQHF
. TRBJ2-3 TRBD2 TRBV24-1 TGTGCCACCAGTGATCCGAAGGGACTAGCGGCCACAGATACGCAGTATTTT CATSDPKGLAATDTQYF
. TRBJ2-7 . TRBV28 TGTGCCAGCCGCCTGGGGGGAACTAGTTCTCTCGAGCAGTACTTC CASRLGGTSSLEQYF
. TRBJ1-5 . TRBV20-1 TGCAGTGCTAGAGATGTGTGGGGGAAAGGGGGAAGTCAGCCCCAGCATTTT CSARDVWGKGGSQPQHF
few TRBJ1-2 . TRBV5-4 TGTGCCAGCAGCTTTCCGACAGCCGACGTATCTGGCTACACCTTC CASSFPTADVSGYTF
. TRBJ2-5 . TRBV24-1 TGTGCCACCAGTGAACCCGTAGGGGGGGGAAAACAAGAGACCCAGTACTTC CATSEPVGGGKQETQYF
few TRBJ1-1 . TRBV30 TGTGCCTGGCAACCCCTGGGGACTGAAGCTTTCTTT CAWQPLGTEAFF
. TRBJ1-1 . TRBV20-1 TGCAGTGGGTCCGGGTTGACGAACACTGAAGCTTTCTTT CSGSGLTNTEAFF
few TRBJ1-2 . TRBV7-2 TGTGCCAGCAGCCCTATGCGTAGGGACGACTATGGCTACACCTTC CASSPMRRDDYGYTF
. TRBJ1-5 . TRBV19 TGTGCCACCGCCCCCGACGTTAGCAATCAGCCCCAGCATTTT CATAPDVSNQPQHF
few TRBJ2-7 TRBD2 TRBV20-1 TGCAGAGGGAGTTACAGCGGGAGGTACGAGCAGTACTTC CRGSYSGRYEQYF
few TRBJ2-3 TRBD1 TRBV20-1 TGCAGTGCTACCCAGGGGGCGCATACAGATACGCAGTATTTT CSATQGAHTDTQYF
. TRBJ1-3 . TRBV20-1 TGCAGTGCTAGAGCCCCCGGGGGCTCTGGAAACACCATATATTTT CSARAPGGSGNTIYF
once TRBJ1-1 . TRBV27 TGTGCCAGCAGTGCCCGAGGGCAGCCTACGAACACTGAAGCTTTCTTT CASSARGQPTNTEAFF
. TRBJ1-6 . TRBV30 TGTGCCTGGAACAGCCAGAGATCGTCACCCCTCCACTTT CAWNSQRSSPLHF
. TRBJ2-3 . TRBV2 TGTGCCAGCTGTTACACAGATACGCAGTATTTT CASCYTDTQYF
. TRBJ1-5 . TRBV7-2 TGTGCCAGCAGCTTATATTTGATCAATCAGCCCCAGCATTTT CASSLYLINQPQHF
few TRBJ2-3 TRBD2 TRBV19 TGTGCCAGTAGTCCCCAAGGAGCGGGAAGAACAGATACGCAGTATTTT CASSPQGAGRTDTQYF
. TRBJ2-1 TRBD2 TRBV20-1 TGCAGTGCTAGTACAGACACTAGCGGGAGGTACAATGAGCAGTTCTTC CSASTDTSGRYNEQFF
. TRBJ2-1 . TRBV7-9 TGTGCCAGCAGCTTAGTGGACTTTGACAAATACAATGAGCAGTTCTTC CASSLVDFDKYNEQFF
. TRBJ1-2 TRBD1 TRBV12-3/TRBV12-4 TGTGCCAGCAGTCCGCGGACAGGGAGTAGGCGCTACACCTTC CASSPRTGSRRYTF
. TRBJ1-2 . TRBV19 TGTGCCAGTACCCTTACCGGGCCTTTACCCTATGGCTACACCTTC CASTLTGPLPYGYTF
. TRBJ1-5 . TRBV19 TGTGCCAGTAGTTCAGGGGTCAGCAATCAGCCCCAGCATTTT CASSSGVSNQPQHF
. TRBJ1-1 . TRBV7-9 TGTGCCAGCAGCTTAGCCACTGAAGCTTTCTTT CASSLATEAFF
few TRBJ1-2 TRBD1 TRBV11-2 TGTGCCAGCAGCTTTTCCGGGACAGGAAGTTTCAGCTACACCTTC CASSFSGTGSFSYTF
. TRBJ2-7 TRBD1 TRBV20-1 TGCAGTGCCATGAACCGGGACAGGGGGTCCTACGAGCAGTACTTC CSAMNRDRGSYEQYF
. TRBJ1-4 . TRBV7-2 TGTGCCAGCAGCTCTACCCGACAGTCTAATGAAAAACTGTTTTTT CASSSTRQSNEKLFF
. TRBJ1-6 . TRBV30 TGTGCCTGGAGTGTACGGTTTGGGGAGCTACCCCTCCACTTT CAWSVRFGELPLHF